The next 12 T cell receptor beta chains were all read from a single sample in a study of T cells in Graves' hyperthyroidism and ophthalmopathy (dated by TCRdb to the late 2010s). Library method: multiplex PCR. TCRdb names Illumina HiSeq 2000 as the instrument used. Amplification of TCR beta CDR3 regions was carried out from RNA transcripts. The TCR CDR3 was subjected to a first round of RT-PCR using the HTBI primer set and the Qiagen OneStep RT-PCR kit. TCRdb passed the public sequencing reads through fastp at Q25 and MiXCR, retaining productive beta sequences. Rows with one shared CDR3 protein collapse into an entry with the most common genes and DNA. The sample includes around 500,000 distinct CDR3 sequences, with 15% to 20% observed a single time. Jointly, the top ten make up around 32% of the sample. The sequenced sample was blood. The receptors stem from a woman in her twenties or thirties with Graves' ophthalmopathy.

CDR3 sequence reads: CASSGTLGAQYF. The CDR3 DNA is TGTGCCAGCAGTGGGACCCTCGGTGCGCAGTACTTC. The V gene is TRBV12-3 or TRBV12-4, the J gene TRBJ2-7; D assignment may be TRBD1 or TRBD2 (5 bases each). With 5 bases removed from V and 9 bases from J, the gap between germline ends came to 14 bases. This CDR3 region has 12 residues.

This clonotype was observed at least ten times. This rearrangement joins TRBV30 to TRBJ1-5, with D unresolved. The germline gives CDR1 GTSNPN, CDR2 SVGIG (reference sequence). The CDR3 totals 12 residues. Trimming took 3 bases from V and 10 from J, leaving 13 bases between them. As DNA, the CDR3 is TGTGCCTGGAGCCCATCATCCGGCCCCCAGCATTTT. It is translated as CAWSPSSGPQHF.

CDR3 sequence (DNA): TGCAGTGCCAGGGACAGGGTAGCCAAAAACATTCAGTACTTC. Translated, it gives CSARDRVAKNIQYF. This rearrangement joins TRBV20-1 to TRBJ2-4; TRBD1 matches at 9 bases. The V gene's germline CDR1 is DFQATT and CDR2 SNEGSKA (reference sequence). The CDR3 extends over 14 amino acids. The V gene end was trimmed by 6 bases and the J gene end by 0 bases; junction bases not matched to a gene: 3.

A few counts support this clonotype. The V call is TRBV20-1, the J call TRBJ2-7, with D perhaps TRBD1 (5 bases). V was pared by 4 bases and J by 4 bases, with 17 bases between. The V gene's germline CDR1 is DFQATT and CDR2 SNEGSKA (reference sequence). The CDR3 length is 14 residues. The CDR3 loop is CSANSAQGLYEQYF. The CDR3 bases are TGCAGTGCTAACAGTGCGCAGGGTCTTTACGAGCAGTACTTC.

This clonotype showed up just a few times. This chain joins TRBV7-9 and TRBJ2-1; 7 bases are a match to TRBD1. The CDR3 is made up of 19 amino acids. V lost 1 base to trimming and J lost 5 bases; unmatched junction nucleotides: 17. CDR1 is SEHNR and CDR2 is FQNEAQ in the germline V gene (reference sequence). The CDR3 sequence: CASSLGRVTGTVEDNEQFF. CDR3 bases: TGTGCCAGCAGCTTAGGGCGGGTAACCGGGACAGTCGAAGACAATGAGCAGTTCTTC.

This clonotype showed up many times. V and J are TRBV6-1 and TRBJ2-1; 12 bases line up with TRBD2. Germline-derived CDR1 and CDR2 are MNHNS and SASEGT. The junction had 5 bases not matched to a gene; V was cut back by 5 bases and J by 6 bases. This CDR3 comprises 15 residues. For the CDR3, the DNA is TGTGCCAGCAGTTTTCTAGCGGGAGGGACCAATGAGCAGTTCTTC. Protein sequence: CASSFLAGGTNEQFF.

This clonotype was seen many times. The J gene is TRBJ1-1, the V gene TRBV7-3, with D uncertain. The CDR3 extends over 13 amino acids. V shed 2 bases and J shed 4 bases, with 8 bases lying between them. Germline V gives CDR1 SGHTA, CDR2 FQGTGA. The DNA for the CDR3 is TGTGCCAGCAGCTTATCTTATGCCACTGAAGCTTTCTTT. Translated: CASSLSYATEAFF.

The gene calls are TRBV18 and TRBJ1-1; a possible D gene is TRBD1 (5 bases). The germline V gene encodes CDR1 KGHSH and CDR2 LQKENI. CDR3 length: 16 amino acids. V lost 0 bases and J 2 bases, leaving 13 bases between the germline ends. CDR3 nucleotide sequence: TGTGCCAGCTCACCACCGATTAAAGGGGATAACACTGAAGCTTTCTTT. Translated, it gives CASSPPIKGDNTEAFF.

Ten or more counts support this clonotype. The chain recombines TRBV30 with TRBJ1-6; no firm D call. Germline assignment: CDR1 GTSNPN and CDR2 SVGIG (reference sequence). V lost 2 bases and J lost 5, with 10 bases in between. The CDR3 covers 14 residues. The CDR3 here is CAWSLNTHNSPLHF. The CDR3 DNA is TGTGCCTGGAGTCTCAACACGCATAATTCACCCCTCCACTTT.

The chain combines TRBV20-1 with TRBJ2-1, with TRBD2 matching over 12 bases. Germline V gene lookup returns CDR1 DFQATT and CDR2 SNEGSKA (reference sequence). This CDR3 comprises 13 residues. The V segment lost 4 bases and the J segment 14 bases; nucleotides outside the gene matches: 9. CDR3 nucleotide sequence: TGCAGTGCTACAAATTCTAGCGGGAGGGCCAAGTTCTTC. Encoded protein: CSATNSSGRAKFF.

The chain has TRBV27 and TRBJ2-7, with D perhaps matching TRBD2 (6 bases). V was shortened by 4 bases and J by 2 bases, with 15 bases between the two germline ends. In germline, CDR1 is MNHEY, CDR2 SMNVEV (reference sequence). The CDR3 spans 15 residues. CDR3 in amino acids: CASSSLALNTYEQYF. CDR3 nucleotides: TGTGCCAGCAGTTCACTAGCCTTAAACACCTACGAGCAGTACTTC.

A note on this clonotype: Just one base apart from a much larger clone, this may be a read error. V and J are TRBV2 and TRBJ2-7; no reliable D call. The J call may be wrong; the DNA end is better matched by TRBJ2-1. The CDR3 loop spans 12 amino acids. Germline V CDR1 and CDR2: SNHLY, FYNNEI. CDR3 in amino acids: CASSNTAYEQFF. The CDR3, as DNA: TGTGCCAGCAGTAATACAGCCTACGAGCAGTTCTTC.